One sample yielded the 25 T cell receptor beta chains listed below, sequenced in a study of CDR3 diversity in severe acne. MiXCR was run by TCRdb on the PCR reads, yielding one entry per CDR3 protein. Of some 90,000 distinct CDR3 sequences listed, roughly 52% are singletons. What was sequenced was blood. The receptors were sampled from a male donor in good health, serving as a control.

This clonotype was recorded many times. This rearrangement joins TRBV20-1 to TRBJ2-5; 7 bases are shared with TRBD2. The germline V gene has CDR1 DFQATT and CDR2 SNEGSKA (reference sequence). The CDR3 spans 12 residues. J lost 5 bases, V lost 4 bases, and 4 bases had no gene match. CDR3 amino acids: CSANKGGETQYF. CDR3 in DNA: TGCAGTGCTAACAAGGGAGGGGAGACCCAGTACTTC.

As regards this clonotype: A read error may account for a junction end that differs from germline. Here the CDR3 DNA reads TGTGCCACATGGGGGCAGGATCGCAGTGGGGCCAACGTCCCGACTTTC. Translating it yields CATWGQDRSGANVPTF. The rearrangement uses TRBV7-6 and TRBJ2-6; the D gene is possibly TRBD1 (6 bases). The CDR3 is 16 amino acids. In germline, CDR1 is SGHVS, CDR2 FNYEAQ.

This rearrangement joins TRBV9 to TRBJ1-5, with D uncertain. CDR1 and CDR2 (germline): SGDLS, YYNGEE. The length of the CDR3 is 15 residues. Trimming cost V 0 bases and J 0 bases, with 7 bases left between them. The CDR3 nucleotides are TGTGCCAGCAGCGTAGGACACCTTAGCAATCAGCCCCAGCATTTT. Translated, it gives CASSVGHLSNQPQHF.

In this sample, this clonotype turned up many times. The CDR3 protein is CASRTRGRNTEAFF. The CDR3, as DNA: TGTGCCAGCAGGACCAGGGGACGGAACACTGAAGCTTTCTTT. This chain links TRBV6-1 with TRBJ1-1, with D maybe TRBD1 (6 bases). Germline values: CDR1 MNHNS, CDR2 SASEGT. Trimming shortened V by 6 bases and J by 1 base, and 12 bases separated the two germline ends. The CDR3 extends over 14 amino acids.

The chain couples TRBV7-9 to TRBJ2-2; D unresolved. Germline values: CDR1 SEHNR, CDR2 FQNEAQ (reference sequence). The CDR3 is 13 residues long. Trimming took 1 base from V and 6 from J, leaving 6 bases between them. The CDR3 bases are TGTGCCAGCAGCTTAGGTCCGCCCGGGGAGCTGTTTTTT. Translated, it gives CASSLGPPGELFF.

Comment on this clonotype: Given a much more abundant clone one base away, this may be a read error. The rearrangement joins TRBV24-1 to TRBJ1-5, with D unresolved. The CDR3 consists of 12 residues. Germline V gene data show CDR1 as KGHDR and CDR2 as SFDVKD. CDR3: CATSGGNRPQHF. The CDR3 nucleotides are TGTGCCACCAGTGGAGGCAATCGGCCCCAGCATTTT.

This clonotype was counted many times. V usage is TRBV4-2 and J usage is TRBJ1-2; TRBD1 aligns across 10 bases. The length of the CDR3 is 16 residues. Germline CDR1 and CDR2: LGHNA and YNFKEQ. J gave up 7 bases and V 3 bases, and 11 bases lay outside the gene matches. The CDR3 protein is CASSHPIGTGERGYTF. The CDR3 DNA reads as TGTGCCAGCAGCCATCCCATCGGGACAGGGGAACGTGGCTACACCTTC.

Comments on this clonotype: At one of its ends the junction is not consistent with the germline gene, which may arise from a read error. The chain recombines TRBV5-8 with TRBJ2-1, with TRBD1 matching 9 bases. Germline CDR1 SGHTS, CDR2 YDEGEE. The CDR3 is made up of 15 amino acids. CDR3 nucleotides: TGCGCCAGCAGCTTGGAACAGGGGGCAGTAGATGAGCAGTTCTTC. Translation: CASSLEQGAVDEQFF. The variable domain in full, completed from reference TRBV5-8 and TRBJ2-1, reads EAGVTQSPTHLIKTRGQQATLRCSPISGHTSVYWYQQALGLGLQFLLWYDEGEERNRGNFPPRFSGRQFPNYSSELNVNALELEDSALYLCASSLEQGAVDEQFFGPGTRLTVL.

By share, this clonotype ranks as medium-sized (0.01 to 0.1%). V and J are TRBV20-1 and TRBJ1-5; TRBD1 might be the D (5 bases). Per germline, CDR1 DFQATT and CDR2 SNEGSKA (reference sequence). V shed 6 bases and J shed 5 bases, with 14 bases lying between them. There are 13 residues in the CDR3. The CDR3 is CSANIGGDQPQHF. CDR3 coding DNA: TGCAGTGCCAATATCGGGGGGGATCAGCCCCAGCATTTT.

The chain recombines TRBV12-3 or TRBV12-4 with TRBJ1-5; the D is unclear. The V end lost 6 bases, the J end lost 7 bases, and 16 bases lay between the germline ends. The length of the CDR3 is 14 residues. CDR3 amino acids: CASSPVAGGQPQHF. The CDR3, as DNA: TGTGCCAGCAGCCCCGTGGCGGGAGGACAGCCCCAGCATTTT.

The chain recombines TRBV25-1 with TRBJ1-5, with unresolved D. The CDR3 runs 13 residues. From germline, CDR1 is MGHDK and CDR2 SYGVNS. The V and J ends lost 5 bases and 14 bases respectively, with 19 bases between them. The CDR3, as DNA: TGTGCCAGCAGTCTCGGAGGGCTGGAGAACGAGCATTTT. Translated: CASSLGGLENEHF.

This clonotype was detected ten times or more. The CDR3 reads CASSSGTGGFGEQFF. The CDR3 coding sequence is TGTGCCAGCTCATCCGGGACAGGGGGTTTTGGGGAGCAGTTCTTC. The V gene is TRBV18, the J gene TRBJ2-1, with TRBD1 identical over 11 bases. The CDR3 consists of 15 residues. The germline gives CDR1 KGHSH, CDR2 LQKENI. J gave up 10 bases and V 5 bases, and 10 bases lay outside the gene matches.

This clonotype was picked up many times. V and J are TRBV5-1 and TRBJ2-2; D tentatively fits TRBD1 or TRBD2 (5 bases each). V was clipped by 0 bases and J by 4 bases, with 13 bases between them. Germline V gene sequence: CDR1 SGHRS, CDR2 YFSETQ. This CDR3 comprises 16 residues. CDR3 region: CASSLGGAGGTGELFF. In DNA, the CDR3 is TGCGCCAGCAGCTTGGGAGGGGCCGGCGGCACCGGGGAGCTGTTTTTT.

Ten or more counts support this clonotype. DNA for the CDR3: TGTGCCAGCAGTCCGTGGAGCTCCTACAATGAGCAGTTCTTC. Its protein product is CASSPWSSYNEQFF. The rearrangement joins TRBV6-2 or TRBV6-3 to TRBJ2-1; no reliable D call. There are 14 residues in the CDR3. Germline V gene sequence: CDR1 MNHEY, CDR2 SVGEGT. Trimming left V 5 bases short and J 0 bases short, with 8 bases between.

The chain joins TRBV6-5 to TRBJ2-5; 9 positions match TRBD2. The CDR3 contains 17 residues. The ends lost 2 bases at V and 5 bases at J; junction bases unmatched: 12. The germline CDR1 and CDR2 sequences are MNHEY and SVGAGI. The CDR3 loop is CASSYARMAGGRETQYF. The CDR3, as DNA: TGTGCCAGCAGTTACGCCCGCATGGCGGGGGGGCGGGAGACCCAGTACTTC.

This clonotype was observed at least ten times. The rearrangement links TRBV7-8 to TRBJ1-5; TRBD1 is a possible D gene (5 bases). The CDR3 consists of 15 residues. CDR1 and CDR2 from the germline V gene are SGHVS and FQNEAQ. The V end was cut by 2 bases, the J end by 2 bases, with 10 bases between. CDR3 amino acids: CASSLIGEGNQPQHF. As DNA, the CDR3 is TGTGCCAGCAGCTTAATAGGGGAGGGCAATCAGCCCCAGCATTTT.

The genes are TRBV20-1 and TRBJ2-7; D not resolved. The germline CDR1 and CDR2 sequences are DFQATT and SNEGSKA (reference sequence). CDR3 length: 10 amino acids. With 8 bases removed from V and 3 bases from J, the gap between germline ends came to 8 bases. CDR3 sequence: CSYSSYEQYF. CDR3 nucleotide sequence: TGCAGTTACTCGAGCTACGAGCAGTACTTC.

V gene TRBV2 combines with J gene TRBJ1-2, with a tentative D call TRBD1 (5 bases). Trimming removed 4 bases at V and 8 bases at J, with 11 bases between. There are 12 residues in the CDR3. Per the germline V gene, CDR1 is SNHLY and CDR2 is FYNNEI. The CDR3 region is CASSGGTFGYTF. The CDR3, as DNA: TGTGCCAGCAGTGGGGGGACCTTCGGCTACACCTTC.

This clonotype was found many times. The CDR3 DNA follows: TGTGCCAGCAGGGGGGGGGGGATTAATGAGCAGTTCTTC. Its translation: CASRGGGINEQFF. The chain is built from TRBV9 and TRBJ2-1, with 7 nucleotides matching TRBD2. The junction had 6 bases not matched to a gene; V was cut back by 5 bases and J by 7 bases. The germline gives CDR1 SGDLS, CDR2 YYNGEE. This CDR3 spans 13 amino acids.

The chain has TRBV20-1 and TRBJ2-1; 12 nucleotides line up with TRBD1. The CDR3 extends over 12 amino acids. The germline V gene encodes CDR1 DFQATT and CDR2 SNEGSKA (reference sequence). CDR3 residues: CRGTGGCWEQFF. CDR3 DNA sequence: TGCAGAGGGACAGGGGGCTGTTGGGAGCAGTTCTTC.

This clonotype appeared many times. The rearrangement joins TRBV4-1 to TRBJ2-2; 9 bases align to TRBD1. V lost 2 bases to trimming and J lost 9 bases; unmatched junction nucleotides: 4. Germline V lookup: CDR1 MGHRA, CDR2 YSYEKL. CDR3 length equals 14 residues. The CDR3 loop is CASSQPGQGWELFF. As DNA, the CDR3 is TGCGCCAGCAGCCAACCGGGACAGGGTTGGGAGCTGTTTTTT.

V usage is TRBV10-3 and J usage is TRBJ1-1; D remains ambiguous. Germline values: CDR1 ENHRY, CDR2 SYGVKD. This CDR3 contains 11 residues. V was cut by 5 bases and J by 3 bases, with 4 bases left in between. This CDR3 is CAISSYTEAFF. The CDR3 DNA is TGTGCCATCAGTTCTTACACTGAAGCTTTCTTT.

The chain links TRBV6-4 to TRBJ1-1; D not resolved. Germline V gene sequence: CDR1 MRHNA, CDR2 SNTAGT. The CDR3 length is 14 residues. V was shortened by 4 bases and J by 0 bases, with 9 bases between the two germline ends. The CDR3 sequence is CASSAPPMNTEAFF. CDR3 sequence (DNA): TGTGCCAGCAGTGCCCCCCCTATGAACACTGAAGCTTTCTTT.

The chain links TRBV20-1 to TRBJ2-7, with D hard to call. V lost 0 bases and J 1 base, leaving 13 bases between the germline ends. CDR3 size: 15 residues. CDR1 and CDR2 (germline): DFQATT, SNEGSKA (reference sequence). CDR3: CSARDLRTYSYEQYF. In nucleotides, the CDR3 is TGCAGTGCTAGAGATCTCCGGACCTATTCCTACGAGCAGTACTTC.

Worth noting for this clonotype: Germline is not matched at one junction end, which may reflect a read error. The rearrangement links TRBV5-4 to TRBJ1-1; D not certain. Germline CDR1 SGHNT, CDR2 YYREEE (reference sequence). CDR3 length: 15 amino acids. The CDR3 reads CASTLRLGVNTEAFF. The CDR3 DNA follows: TGTGCCAGCACCTTGAGATTGGGAGTGAACACTGAAGCTTTCTTT. The entire variable domain, with the rest obtained from reference TRBV5-4 and TRBJ1-1, is as follows: ETGVTQSPTHLIKTRGQQVTLRCSSQSGHNTVSWYQQALGQGPQFIFQYYREEENGRGNFPPRFSGLQFPNYSSELNVNALELDDSALYLCASTLRLGVNTEAFFGQGTRLTVV.